What follows are 8 T cell receptor beta chains derived from one specimen sequenced in a study of blood T cell repertoires in COVID-19 (dated by TCRdb to 2020 to 2021). Library prep was done by the immunoSEQ multiplex PCR assay. TCRdb retrieved this table from immuneACCESS and kept in-frame rearrangements only. Not all clones are present; in checked studies, unresolved V genes account for under half, and no reason is known for the remainder. This sample comprises tens of thousands of clones, almost 90% of them detected only once. In total, the top ten clones hold 5.3% of the sample. The source material was peripheral blood. The receptors originated from a man between 50 and 59 years old with acute or convalescent COVID-19.

This clone was found once. The rearrangement uses TRBV7-9 and TRBJ2-3, with 9 bases aligning to TRBD1. Losses at the gene ends were 6 bases for V and 4 bases for J; bases not matched to a gene: 8. The CDR3 is 15 amino acids. From germline, CDR1 is SEHNR and CDR2 FQNEAQ (reference sequence). CDR3 loop: CASRSRDRASDTQYF. DNA for the CDR3: TGTGCCAGCAGGTCCCGGGACAGGGCCTCAGATACGCAGTATTTT.

The J gene is TRBJ1-3, the V gene TRBV28; 9 bases are a match to TRBD1. Germline CDR1 MDHEN, CDR2 SYDVKM. The CDR3 is made up of 14 amino acids. CDR3 coding DNA: TGTGCACACTACGGGACAGGGCCTGGAAACACCATATATTTT. Translation gives CAHYGTGPGNTIYF.

J is TRBJ1-2 and V is TRBV10-3; 10 bases are shared with TRBD1. The CDR3 runs to 13 residues. Looked up from germline, CDR1 is ENHRY and CDR2 is SYGVKD. With 6 bases clipped from V and 3 bases from J, the junction kept 1 base outside the gene matches. CDR3 in amino acids: CAISGQGDYGYTF. The CDR3 nucleotides read TGTGCCATCAGCGGACAGGGGGACTATGGCTACACCTTC.

The CDR3: CASSLAGTGRGYGYTF. In DNA form, the CDR3 reads TGTGCCAGCAGCTTAGCCGGGACAGGGCGGGGCTATGGCTACACCTTC. The V gene is TRBV11-2, the J gene TRBJ1-2; 9 nucleotides line up with TRBD1. CDR1 and CDR2 from the germline V gene are SGHAT and FQNNGV. Trimming removed 1 base from V and 4 bases from J; junction bases left unmatched: 7. This CDR3 comprises 16 residues.

This chain joins TRBV7-9 and TRBJ2-3; unclear D gene. V was shortened by 5 bases and J by 2 bases, with 14 bases between the two germline ends. The CDR3 is made up of 15 amino acids. The germline V gene has CDR1 SEHNR and CDR2 FQNEAQ (reference sequence). The CDR3 DNA reads TGTGCCAGCAGCCCCTCCGGCGGCAACACAGATACGCAGTATTTT. It specifies CASSPSGGNTDTQYF.

The chain carries TRBV4-1 and TRBJ1-5; D remains unclear. V lost 1 base to trimming and J lost 9 bases, with 19 bases between them. This CDR3 is 16 amino acids long. Looked up from germline, CDR1 is MGHRA and CDR2 is YSYEKL. As DNA, the CDR3 is TGCGCCAGCAGCCAAGGGGGAGACACCTTGATCTGGCCCCAGCATTTT. As protein: CASSQGGDTLIWPQHF.

The V call is TRBV11-2, the J call TRBJ1-3, with D unresolved. V shed 5 bases and J shed 0 bases, with 11 bases lying between them. Germline CDR1 reads SGHAT; CDR2 reads FQNNGV. The CDR3 is 15 residues long. Here the CDR3 reads CASSLRGFSGNTIYF. CDR3 nucleotide sequence: TGTGCCAGCAGCCTCCGGGGTTTCTCTGGAAACACCATATATTTT.

The chain links TRBV5-1 to TRBJ2-5; unclear D gene. V was clipped by 1 base and J by 5 bases, with 6 bases between them. The germline CDR1 and CDR2 sequences are SGHRS and YFSETQ. The CDR3 totals 12 residues. CDR3 sequence reads: CASSLSFETQYF. Written as DNA, the CDR3 is TGCGCCAGCAGCTTGTCATTTGAGACCCAGTACTTC.